This T cell receptor (beta chain) was recovered during a study of T cell responses to AZD1222 COVID-19 vaccine. In the study overall: The study pooled second doses at about 4 or about 12 weeks. Overall study findings and caveats: Close to half of all spike-specific TCRs reportedly target regions of the variants that are unmutated. Recipients of two AZD1222 doses showed rising Spike-specific TCR breadth and depth. Donors were mostly white British, more females; clonal diversity possibly underestimated.

To note about this clone: Its antigen remains unidentified.

The repertoire was sequenced with immunoSEQ multiplex PCR; TCRdb's copy has only in-frame clones and lacks some. The sample consists of approximately 79,000 clones, about 86% of them appearing once. Germline V gene sequence: CDR1 MDHEN, CDR2 SYDVKM. The V gene lost 2 bases and the J gene lost 3 bases, with 5 bases spanning the gap. The CDR3 spans 12 residues. The V call is TRBV28, the J call TRBJ2-7; D call uncertain. The TCR was taken from an adult in good health. The sequenced sample was peripheral blood, obtained on day 0 of AZD1222 vaccination. CDR3 DNA sequence: TGTGCCAGCAGTTTAGGGGACTACGAGCAGTACTTC. Protein sequence: CASSLGDYEQYF.